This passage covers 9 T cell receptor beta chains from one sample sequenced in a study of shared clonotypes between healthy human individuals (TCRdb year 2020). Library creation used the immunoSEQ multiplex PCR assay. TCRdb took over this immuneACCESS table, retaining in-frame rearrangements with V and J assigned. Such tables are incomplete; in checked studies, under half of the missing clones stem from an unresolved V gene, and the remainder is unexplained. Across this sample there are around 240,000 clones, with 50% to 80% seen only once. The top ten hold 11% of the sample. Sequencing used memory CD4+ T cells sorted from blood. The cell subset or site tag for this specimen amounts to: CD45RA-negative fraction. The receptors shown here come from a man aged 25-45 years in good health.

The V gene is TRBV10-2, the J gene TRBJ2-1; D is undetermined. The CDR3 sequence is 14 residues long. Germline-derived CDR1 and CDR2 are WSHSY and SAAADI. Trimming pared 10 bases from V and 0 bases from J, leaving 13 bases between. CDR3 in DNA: TGCGCCATCCGGGCGCTGAGCTCCTACAATGAGCAGTTCTTC. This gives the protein CAIRALSSYNEQFF.

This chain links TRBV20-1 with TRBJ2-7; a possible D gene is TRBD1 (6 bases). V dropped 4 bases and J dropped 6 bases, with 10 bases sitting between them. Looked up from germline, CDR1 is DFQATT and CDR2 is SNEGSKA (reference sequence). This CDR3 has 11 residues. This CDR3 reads CSANRVGEQYF. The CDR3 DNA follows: TGCAGTGCTAACAGGGTCGGCGAGCAGTACTTC.

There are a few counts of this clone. The CDR3 DNA sequence: TGTGCCAGCAGCTCACAGGCGTTGAACACTGAAGCTTTCTTT. It yields the protein CASSSQALNTEAFF. The chain links TRBV2 to TRBJ1-1; tentative D call: TRBD1 (5 bases). The CDR3 has 14 amino acids. V shed 6 bases and J shed 0 bases, with 11 bases lying between them. The germline gives CDR1 SNHLY, CDR2 FYNNEI.

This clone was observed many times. CDR3 loop: CASSASGGLASYEQYF. The CDR3 DNA follows: TGTGCCAGCAGTGCCTCCGGGGGGCTAGCGTCGTACGAGCAGTACTTC. This sequence joins TRBV25-1 and TRBJ2-7; TRBD2 might be the D (7 bases). There are 16 residues in the CDR3. Germline V gives CDR1 MGHDK, CDR2 SYGVNS. The germline V and J ends were trimmed by 4 bases and 4 bases, with 20 bases remaining between them.

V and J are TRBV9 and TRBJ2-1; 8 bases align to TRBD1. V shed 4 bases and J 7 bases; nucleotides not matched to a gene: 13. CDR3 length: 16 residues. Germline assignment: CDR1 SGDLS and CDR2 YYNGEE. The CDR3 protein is CASSLMIGTGGNEQFF. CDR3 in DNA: TGTGCCAGCAGCCTCATGATAGGGACAGGTGGAAATGAGCAGTTCTTC.

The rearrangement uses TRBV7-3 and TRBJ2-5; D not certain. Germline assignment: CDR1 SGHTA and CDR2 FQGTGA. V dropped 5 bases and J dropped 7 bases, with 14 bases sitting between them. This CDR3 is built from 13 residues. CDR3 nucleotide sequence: TGTGCCAGCAGCCCCATCGCCCGATCGACCCAGTACTTC. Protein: CASSPIARSTQYF.

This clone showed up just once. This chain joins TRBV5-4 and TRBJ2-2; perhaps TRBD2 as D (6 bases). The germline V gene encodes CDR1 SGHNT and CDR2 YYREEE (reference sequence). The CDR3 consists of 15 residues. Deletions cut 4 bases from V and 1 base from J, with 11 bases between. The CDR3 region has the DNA TGTGCCAGCAGCCCCGGGACTCAGAACACCGGGGAGCTGTTTTTT. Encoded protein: CASSPGTQNTGELFF.

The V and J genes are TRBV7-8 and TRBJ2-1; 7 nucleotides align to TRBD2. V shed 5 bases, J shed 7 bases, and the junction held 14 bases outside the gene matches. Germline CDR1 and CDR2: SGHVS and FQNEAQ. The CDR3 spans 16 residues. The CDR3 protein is CASSPPLRLAGNEQFF. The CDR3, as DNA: TGTGCCAGCAGCCCCCCCCTTCGACTAGCCGGAAATGAGCAGTTCTTC.

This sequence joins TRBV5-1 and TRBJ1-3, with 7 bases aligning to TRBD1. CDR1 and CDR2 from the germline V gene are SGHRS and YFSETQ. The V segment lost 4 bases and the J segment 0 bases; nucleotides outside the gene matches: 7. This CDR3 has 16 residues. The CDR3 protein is CASSRSGQNSGNTIYF. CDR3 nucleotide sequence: TGCGCCAGCAGCCGATCGGGACAGAACTCTGGAAACACCATATATTTT.